Listed below are T cell receptor beta chains from one sample, sequenced in a study of cytomegalovirus exposure and HLA in healthy donors. Using immunoSEQ multiplex PCR, the repertoire was profiled, and TCRdb retains in-frame clones only, with some absent. The sample comprises 30,000 to 45,000 clones, 75% to 90% of which are singletons, and about an eighth rests with the top ten. The sample consisted of PBMCs. The receptors were sampled from a woman aged 40 to 50 in good health and CMV-seropositive. CDR3s include the opening cysteine and the closing phenylalanine or tryptophan. The D gene is left open where the match is weak. Only part of the rows carry a size: once, few, many, or a class if the clone is expanded.

CDR3 protein	CDR3 DNA	clone size	D gene	V gene	J gene
CASSLSGGSYNSPLHF	TGCGCCAGCAGCCTTTCGGGGGGATCCTATAATTCACCCCTCCACTTT	-	-	TRBV4-3	TRBJ1-6
CASSSGGDSYEQYF	TGCGCCAGCAGCTCCGGGGGGGACTCCTACGAGCAGTACTTC	-	TRBD2	TRBV5-1	TRBJ2-7
CASTTGQGHNTEAFF	TGTGCCAGCACTACCGGACAGGGACATAACACTGAAGCTTTCTTT	-	TRBD1	TRBV28	TRBJ1-1
CASSLGISSVYEQFF	TGTGCCAGCAGCTTAGGTATATCCTCGGTGTATGAGCAGTTCTTC	-	-	TRBV7-7	TRBJ2-1
CASTPLIAGEVNQPQHF	TGTGCCAGCACCCCCCTCATAGCGGGGGAGGTCAATCAGCCCCAGCATTTT	-	-	TRBV21-1	TRBJ1-5
CASSPSQRTDTQYF	TGTGCCAGCAGCCCTAGCCAGCGCACAGATACGCAGTATTTT	-	-	TRBV7-3	TRBJ2-3
CASSPRQAGSTNEKLFF	TGTGCCAGCTCCCCCCGACAGGCGGGTTCAACTAATGAAAAACTGTTTTTT	once	-	TRBV18	TRBJ1-4
CSVGVLASYNEQFF	TGCAGCGTTGGGGTACTAGCGTCCTACAATGAGCAGTTCTTC	-	TRBD2	TRBV29-1	TRBJ2-1
CASSTSSGTGWGYTF	TGTGCCAGTAGTACCTCCTCCGGGACAGGGTGGGGCTACACCTTC	-	TRBD1	TRBV19	TRBJ1-2
CATDSQSSYNSPLHF	TGTGCCACGGACAGCCAGAGCTCCTATAATTCACCCCTCCACTTT	-	-	TRBV7-9	TRBJ1-6
CASYSSGNTIYF	TGTGCCAGCTACAGCTCTGGAAACACCATATATTTT	few	-	TRBV6-5	TRBJ1-3
CASSLRPHLGTHSYEQYF	TGTGCCAGCAGTTTACGCCCCCATCTCGGGACACACTCCTACGAGCAGTACTTC	-	-	TRBV27	TRBJ2-7
CASSWGPLSRDTQYF	TGTGCCAGTAGTTGGGGGCCGCTGTCGAGGGATACGCAGTATTTT	-	-	TRBV19	TRBJ2-3
CASSLAGETGEAFF	TGTGCCAGCAGCTTGGCCGGGGAAACTGGGGAAGCTTTCTTT	-	-	TRBV5-6	TRBJ1-1
CASSLSYEQYF	TGTGCCAGCAGCTTATCGTACGAGCAGTACTTC	-	-	TRBV7-2	TRBJ2-7
CASSEGQWGTEAFF	TGCGCCAGCAGCGAGGGACAGTGGGGCACTGAAGCTTTCTTT	-	TRBD1	TRBV5-1	TRBJ1-1
CASSLARQGGTEAFF	TGTGCCAGCAGCTTAGCGAGACAGGGCGGGACTGAAGCTTTCTTT	few	TRBD1	TRBV7-8	TRBJ1-1
CASSPRAPSNTGELFF	TGCGCCAGCAGCCCTAGAGCTCCCTCAAACACCGGGGAGCTGTTTTTT	-	-	TRBV4-3	TRBJ2-2
CASSPRQGADEKLFF	TGTGCCAGCAGCCCCCGACAGGGGGCGGATGAAAAACTGTTTTTT	-	TRBD1	TRBV7-2	TRBJ1-4
CASSVRTGMNTEAFF	TGTGCCAGCAGCGTCAGGACGGGGATGAACACTGAAGCTTTCTTT	-	-	TRBV9	TRBJ1-1
CAWSVVGGGNIQYF	TGTGCCTGGAGTGTAGTGGGCGGGGGGAACATTCAGTACTTC	-	TRBD2	TRBV30	TRBJ2-4
CASSYSSSGGDNEQFF	TGTGCCAGCAGTTATTCGTCTAGCGGGGGGGACAATGAGCAGTTCTTC	-	TRBD2	TRBV6-5	TRBJ2-1
CASSPSPGTGRSVGYTF	TGTGCCAGCAGCCCATCTCCGGGGACAGGGCGGTCGGTTGGCTACACCTTC	-	TRBD1	TRBV7-2	TRBJ1-2
CASSLFRGFEQYF	TGTGCCAGCAGCTTGTTCCGGGGGTTCGAGCAGTACTTC	-	-	TRBV5-8	TRBJ2-7
CASSSPGMNTEAFF	TGTGCCAGCAGTTCCCCAGGGATGAACACTGAAGCTTTCTTT	-	-	TRBV6-1	TRBJ1-1
CSSSFPPGQGPYGYTF	TGTTCCAGCAGCTTCCCGCCGGGACAGGGACCCTATGGCTACACCTTC	-	TRBD1	TRBV7-9	TRBJ1-2
CASSSTGGNQPQHF	TGTGCCAGCAGTTCCACAGGGGGCAATCAGCCCCAGCATTTT	few	TRBD1	TRBV2	TRBJ1-5
CASSQGSSGNTIYF	TGTGCCAGCTCCCAAGGGAGCTCTGGAAACACCATATATTTT	-	-	TRBV7-9	TRBJ1-3
CASSSGQPTQYGYTF	TGTGCCAGCAGTTCAGGACAGCCAACCCAATATGGCTACACCTTC	-	-	TRBV28	TRBJ1-2
CASSEHLAGGRFGELFF	TGTGCCAGCAGTGAACACCTAGCGGGGGGGCGGTTCGGGGAGCTGTTTTTT	once	TRBD2	TRBV9	TRBJ2-2
CASTDGGTVTYEQYF	TGTGCCAGCACTGATGGAGGGACGGTTACCTACGAGCAGTACTTC	-	-	TRBV6-1	TRBJ2-7
CASSYSPGEAFF	TGTGCCAGCAGTTACTCGCCAGGGGAAGCTTTCTTT	-	-	TRBV6-5	TRBJ1-1
CASSAGQVTSEQYF	TGTGCCAGCAGTGCTGGACAGGTGACCAGCGAGCAGTACTTC	-	TRBD1	TRBV2	TRBJ2-7
CASSAQGANVLTF	TGTGCCAGCAGTGCACAGGGGGCCAACGTCCTGACTTTC	-	-	TRBV2	TRBJ2-6
CASSIQGTGGRYGYTF	TGTGCCAGTAGTATCCAGGGAACAGGGGGCCGGTATGGCTACACCTTC	once	TRBD1	TRBV19	TRBJ1-2
CASSLGANKRQYF	TGCGCCAGCAGCTTGGGTGCAAATAAGAGGCAGTACTTC	-	-	TRBV5-1	TRBJ2-7
CASSIQGGIFEQYF	TGTGCCAGCAGTATACAGGGGGGTATCTTCGAGCAGTACTTC	-	TRBD1	TRBV27	TRBJ2-7
CASSQDGVPGAYEQYF	TGCGCCAGCAGCCAAGACGGGGTACCCGGTGCCTACGAGCAGTACTTC	-	-	TRBV4-1	TRBJ2-7
CASSLGGGRGEQYF	TGTGCCAGCAGCTTAGGAGGTGGGCGGGGGGAGCAGTACTTC	-	TRBD2	TRBV7-2	TRBJ2-7
CASRLRAEKLFF	TGTGCCAGCAGACTCAGGGCTGAAAAACTGTTTTTT	-	-	TRBV6-1	TRBJ1-4
CASSPHGGLLSGELFF	TGTGCCAGCAGCCCCCACGGCGGGCTCCTTTCTGGGGAGCTGTTTTTT	-	-	TRBV4-2	TRBJ2-2
CRALTVGEAFF	TGCAGGGCTCTGACAGTCGGTGAAGCTTTCTTT	-	-	TRBV20-1	TRBJ1-1
CASSEPPGQGNQPQHF	TGCGCCAGCAGTGAGCCACCGGGACAGGGCAATCAGCCCCAGCATTTT	-	TRBD1	TRBV10-2	TRBJ1-5
CASSPRGLSGNTIYF	TGTGCCAGCTCACCTAGGGGGCTCTCTGGAAACACCATATATTTT	-	TRBD1	TRBV18	TRBJ1-3
CAISVGLEQYF	TGTGCCATCAGTGTTGGGCTCGAGCAGTACTTC	-	-	TRBV10-3	TRBJ2-7
CASSQVVASSYEQYF	TGCGCCAGCAGCCAAGTCGTGGCCAGCTCCTACGAGCAGTACTTC	-	-	TRBV4-3	TRBJ2-7
CASSQVTGDSYNEQFF	TGCGCCAGCAGCCAAGTGACCGGGGACTCCTACAATGAGCAGTTCTTC	-	-	TRBV4-1	TRBJ2-1
CASSIGTGGPQHF	TGTGCCAGTAGTATAGGGACAGGGGGCCCCCAGCATTTT	-	TRBD1	TRBV19	TRBJ1-5
CASSWTRGETEAFF	TGCGCCAGCAGCTGGACCCGGGGGGAAACTGAAGCTTTCTTT	once	-	TRBV5-1	TRBJ1-1
CASSPLGQESSGANVLTF	TGTGCCAGCAGTCCTCTGGGACAGGAAAGCTCTGGGGCCAACGTCCTGACTTTC	-	TRBD1	TRBV28	TRBJ2-6
CSAGQAPRKYNEQFF	TGCAGCGCTGGACAGGCACCGAGAAAATACAATGAGCAGTTCTTC	-	TRBD1	TRBV29-1	TRBJ2-1
CASSATGVGGYTF	TGTGCCAGCAGTGCCACAGGGGTAGGAGGCTACACCTTC	-	TRBD1	TRBV6-5	TRBJ1-2
CASTPPSRDRVSWEQYF	TGTGCCAGCACCCCCCCTTCCCGGGACAGGGTCTCCTGGGAGCAGTACTTC	-	TRBD1	TRBV7-2	TRBJ2-7
CASSFLGARTEAFF	TGTGCCAGCAGCTTCTTAGGGGCGCGCACTGAAGCTTTCTTT	-	-	TRBV7-2	TRBJ1-1
CASSSGPYEQYF	TGTGCCAGCAGTTCAGGGCCCTACGAGCAGTACTTC	-	-	TRBV27	TRBJ2-7
CASSGIGTRHGNTIYF	TGTGCCAGCAGCGGAATCGGGACAAGACATGGAAACACCATATATTTT	-	-	TRBV9	TRBJ1-3
CASRRGQGNQPQHF	TGTGCCAGCCGCCGCGGGCAGGGGAATCAGCCCCAGCATTTT	-	-	TRBV27	TRBJ1-5
CAISESGGQVNGYTF	TGTGCCATCAGTGAGTCAGGGGGACAGGTCAATGGCTACACCTTC	-	TRBD1	TRBV10-3	TRBJ1-2
CASSEASGASFYEQYF	TGTGCCAGCAGCGAGGCTAGCGGGGCGAGTTTCTACGAGCAGTACTTC	-	TRBD2	TRBV9	TRBJ2-7
CASSVGERELFF	TGTGCCAGCAGCGTCGGAGAACGGGAGCTGTTTTTT	-	-	TRBV9	TRBJ2-2